Each of the 22 T cell receptor beta chains below was sequenced from the same sample in a study of T cell responses to AZD1222 COVID-19 vaccine. The assay was immunoSEQ multiplex PCR, and TCRdb's table has in-frame clones only and misses some. The sample includes 140,000 or so clones, 80% to 95% seen only once; the top ten take 3.5% to 4.5%. Material: peripheral blood, obtained 28 days after the second AZD1222 dose. These receptors all stem from an adult who received the AZD1222 COVID-19 vaccine.

Only one count was recorded for this clone. J is TRBJ1-4 and V is TRBV18; D not certain. V lost 3 bases and J 0 bases, leaving 8 bases between the germline ends. This CDR3 is built from 15 residues. Germline CDR1 and CDR2: KGHSH and LQKENI. As DNA, the CDR3 is TGTGCCAGCTCACCTGAGCTTGCAACTAATGAAAAACTGTTTTTT. This codes for CASSPELATNEKLFF.

The chain joins TRBV5-4 to TRBJ2-3; 11 nucleotides agree with TRBD2. This CDR3 is built from 16 residues. Trimming removed 0 bases from V and 0 bases from J; junction bases left unmatched: 0. CDR1 and CDR2 from the germline V gene are SGHNT and YYREEE (reference sequence). CDR3 in amino acids: CASSLGLAGSTDTQYF. The CDR3 nucleotides read TGTGCCAGCAGCTTGGGACTAGCGGGGAGCACAGATACGCAGTATTTT. Variable domain in full (rest from reference TRBV5-4 and TRBJ2-3): ETGVTQSPTHLIKTRGQQVTLRCSSQSGHNTVSWYQQALGQGPQFIFQYYREEENGRGNFPPRFSGLQFPNYSSELNVNALELDDSALYLCASSLGLAGSTDTQYFGPGTRLTVL.

V and J are TRBV5-4 and TRBJ1-2; D is undetermined. The V gene's germline CDR1 is SGHNT and CDR2 YYREEE (reference sequence). The CDR3 sequence is 13 residues long. V lost 5 bases and J lost 5, with 13 bases in between. In DNA, the CDR3 is TGTGCCAGCAGTCAGTACGAGAGATATGGCTACACCTTC. Translation: CASSQYERYGYTF.

The chain links TRBV10-3 to TRBJ1-5; D is ambiguous. This CDR3 is 14 amino acids long. Trimming stripped 8 bases from V and 7 bases from J, with 18 bases between. In germline, CDR1 is ENHRY, CDR2 SYGVKD. The CDR3 DNA sequence: TGTGCCATCTCTGGGGATGGGTCCAGGCAGCCCCAGCATTTT. Translating gives CAISGDGSRQPQHF.

The V and J genes are TRBV4-1 and TRBJ2-3, with TRBD2 matching 12 bases. Germline CDR1 and CDR2: MGHRA and YSYEKL. The ends lost 1 base at V and 2 bases at J; junction bases unmatched: 4. This CDR3 spans 17 amino acids. The DNA for the CDR3 is TGCGCCAGCAGCCAAGCGACTAGCGGGGGATACACAGATACGCAGTATTTT. This gives the protein CASSQATSGGYTDTQYF.

The chain has TRBV4-1 and TRBJ2-7; TRBD2 agrees at 12 bases. Germline assignment: CDR1 MGHRA and CDR2 YSYEKL. Losses at the gene ends were 2 bases for V and 7 bases for J; bases not matched to a gene: 24. The CDR3 consists of 21 residues. DNA for the CDR3: TGCGCCAGCAGCCAATACCCCTATACGCAGACTAGCGGGGGACCCACGGGAGAGCAGTACTTC. Its translation is CASSQYPYTQTSGGPTGEQYF.

The chain links TRBV29-1 to TRBJ2-7; D gene ambiguous. This CDR3 has 14 amino acids. The V and J ends lost 6 bases and 9 bases respectively, with 24 bases between them. CDR1 and CDR2 from the germline V gene are SQVTM and ANQGSEA. CDR3: CSVTLLAVRMGQYF. The CDR3 region has the DNA TGCAGCGTCACCCTCCTTGCGGTCAGGATGGGGCAGTACTTC.

The V and J genes are TRBV28 and TRBJ2-3; 9 bases agree with TRBD1. Trimming took 8 bases from V and 5 from J; bases not matched to a gene: 2. The CDR3 covers 12 residues. The germline CDR1 and CDR2 sequences are MDHEN and SYDVKM. CDR3 nucleotides: TGTGCCAGCTGGACAGGGGAAGATACGCAGTATTTT. This sequence encodes CASWTGEDTQYF.

Only a few counts were recorded for this clone. This chain uses TRBV14 with TRBJ2-7, with D perhaps matching TRBD2 (6 bases). Trimming took 5 bases from V and 6 from J, leaving 14 bases between them. The CDR3 has 13 residues. The germline V gene encodes CDR1 SGHDN and CDR2 FVKESK. This chain's CDR3 is CASSLIPGGEQYF. The CDR3 bases are TGTGCCAGCAGCTTAATACCCGGGGGCGAGCAGTACTTC.

The V call is TRBV12-3 or TRBV12-4, the J call TRBJ1-2, with D unclear. V was clipped by 6 bases and J by 5 bases, with 10 bases between them. The CDR3 totals 12 residues. The CDR3 loop reads CASSTWGYGYTF. Written as DNA, the CDR3 is TGTGCCAGCAGCACCTGGGGTTATGGCTACACCTTC.

The genes are TRBV27 and TRBJ2-7, with a weak D call TRBD1 (5 bases). Trimming took off 6 bases at V and 3 bases at J, with 12 bases between the two ends. Germline V lookup: CDR1 MNHEY, CDR2 SMNVEV (reference sequence). CDR3 size: 13 residues. CDR3 amino acids: CASSLGRNYEQYF. The CDR3 nucleotides are TGTGCCAGCAGCCTGGGGCGCAACTACGAGCAGTACTTC.

The J gene is TRBJ1-1, the V gene TRBV7-9; D possibly corresponds to TRBD1 (6 bases). CDR3 length: 16 residues. CDR1 SEHNR and CDR2 FQNEAQ come from the germline V gene (reference sequence). The V end was cut by 5 bases, the J end by 1 base, with 17 bases between. The CDR3 loop reads CASSPGGGSRNTEAFF. Written as DNA, the CDR3 is TGTGCCAGCAGCCCGGGTGGGGGCAGCAGGAACACTGAAGCTTTCTTT.

J is TRBJ1-2 and V is TRBV4-1; 9 bases are a match to TRBD1. The CDR3 runs 16 residues. Germline loops: CDR1 MGHRA, CDR2 YSYEKL. V was clipped by 0 bases and J by 4 bases; unmatched bases: 6. The CDR3 DNA is TGCGCCAGCAGCCAAGATGCAGGACAGGGGATCTATGGCTACACCTTC. It is translated as CASSQDAGQGIYGYTF.

V gene TRBV28 combines with J gene TRBJ2-4, with D unresolved. This CDR3 is built from 12 residues. Germline V gene data show CDR1 as MDHEN and CDR2 as SYDVKM. V was cut by 5 bases and J by 6 bases, with 8 bases left in between. CDR3 region: CASSPPRNIQYF. The CDR3 nucleotides read TGTGCCAGCAGTCCCCCCCGAAACATTCAGTACTTC.

The chain is built from TRBV7-2 and TRBJ1-6; perhaps TRBD1 as D (5 bases). From germline, CDR1 is SGHTA and CDR2 FQGNSA. Trimming took 0 bases from V and 10 from J, leaving 10 bases between them. This CDR3 has 14 residues. Here the CDR3 reads CASSLAQAGSPLHF. The CDR3 DNA follows: TGTGCCAGCAGCTTAGCGCAGGCAGGGTCACCCCTCCACTTT.

The J gene is TRBJ1-5, the V gene TRBV19; D possibly corresponds to TRBD1 (5 bases). The V gene's germline CDR1 is LNHDA and CDR2 SQIVND (reference sequence). The V gene lost 3 bases and the J gene lost 11 bases, with 14 bases spanning the gap. The CDR3 is made up of 13 amino acids. The CDR3 sequence is CASSMMGPGTQHF. The DNA for the CDR3 is TGTGCCAGTAGTATGATGGGGCCTGGGACCCAGCATTTT.

In this sample, this clone turned up once. The chain is built from TRBV4-2 and TRBJ2-7; D is ambiguous. V was trimmed by 4 bases and J by 1 base, leaving 11 bases between them. CDR1 and CDR2 from the germline V gene are LGHNA and YNFKEQ. The CDR3 is made up of 14 amino acids. The CDR3 DNA reads TGTGCCAGCAGCCCCCCTGGCAGGTCCTACGAGCAGTACTTC. As protein: CASSPPGRSYEQYF.

V usage is TRBV4-1 and J usage is TRBJ1-6; 7 bases line up with TRBD1. V trimming: 1 base; J trimming: 5 bases; junction bases outside the gene matches: 11. Germline V gene lookup returns CDR1 MGHRA and CDR2 YSYEKL. CDR3 size: 18 residues. CDR3 nucleotides: TGCGCCAGCAGCCAAGGGAGGGGGCAGGGGGGAAATAATTCACCCCTCCACTTT. Translation: CASSQGRGQGGNNSPLHF.

This clone was seen once. The chain is built from TRBV6-2 or TRBV6-3 and TRBJ2-5; D not resolved. V was clipped by 2 bases and J by 11 bases, with 12 bases between them. Germline values: CDR1 MNHEY, CDR2 SVGEGT. The CDR3 covers 12 residues. In DNA form, the CDR3 reads TGTGCCAGCAGTTACCCACCCCCCGGTCAGTACTTC. It is translated as CASSYPPPGQYF.

The rearrangement uses TRBV4-1 and TRBJ2-1, with D possibly TRBD1 on 6 matching bases. The CDR3 is made up of 14 amino acids. CDR1 and CDR2 from the germline V gene are MGHRA and YSYEKL. V lost 4 bases and J lost 5, with 12 bases in between. The CDR3 sequence is CASSPFEGDNEQFF. In DNA form, the CDR3 reads TGCGCCAGCAGCCCGTTTGAGGGGGACAATGAGCAGTTCTTC.

The genes are TRBV7-6 and TRBJ1-2, with D unclear. Germline assignment: CDR1 SGHVS and CDR2 FNYEAQ. The CDR3 is made up of 13 amino acids. With 1 base removed from V and 7 bases from J, the gap between germline ends came to 10 bases. The CDR3 is CASSLEGVSGYTF. For the CDR3, the DNA is TGTGCCAGCAGCTTAGAGGGAGTCAGTGGCTACACCTTC.

This sequence joins TRBV27 and TRBJ1-1; possible D gene TRBD1, 6 bases. In germline, CDR1 is MNHEY, CDR2 SMNVEV (reference sequence). The CDR3 runs 16 residues. V dropped 0 bases and J dropped 2 bases, with 13 bases sitting between them. The CDR3 is CASSLSGTYGNTEAFF. The CDR3 DNA reads TGTGCCAGCAGTTTATCGGGGACATATGGTAACACTGAAGCTTTCTTT.